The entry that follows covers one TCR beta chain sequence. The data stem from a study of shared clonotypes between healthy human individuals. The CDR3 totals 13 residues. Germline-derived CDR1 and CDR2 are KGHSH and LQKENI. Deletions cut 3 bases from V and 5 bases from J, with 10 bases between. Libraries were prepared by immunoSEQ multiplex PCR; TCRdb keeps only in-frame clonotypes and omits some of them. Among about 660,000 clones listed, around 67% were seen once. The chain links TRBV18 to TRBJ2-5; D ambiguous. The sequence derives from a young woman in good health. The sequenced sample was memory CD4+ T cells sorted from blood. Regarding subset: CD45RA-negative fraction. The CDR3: CASSPRFEETQYF. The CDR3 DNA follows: TGTGCCAGCTCACCGAGGTTTGAGGAGACCCAGTACTTC.